This is a list of T cell receptor beta chains from one sample in a study of chemoradiotherapy in HPV16-positive cancers. Only in-frame clones appear in the TCRdb table, and some are missing; sequencing was by immunoSEQ multiplex PCR. The sample contains about 21,000 clones, approximately 89% of which appear only once. Sequencing used blood, obtained from a patient who underwent chemoradiotherapy. These receptors were collected from a human donor with HPV-associated anogenital cancer. The CDR3 runs from the conserved cysteine through the conserved F or W. The D gene is left open where the match is weak. Not all rows give a size; the values are once, few, many and, for expanded clones, a class.

>TRBJ2-1|TRBV11-3|NA|TRBD2
TGTGCCAGCAGCTTAGAATTGGCGGGAGATTGGAATGAGCAGTTCTTC
CASSLELAGDWNEQFF
>TRBJ2-7|TRBV5-1|NA|TRBD2
TGCGCCAGCAGCGCCGGACTAGCGGGCTCAACAACCTACGAGCAGTACTTC
CASSAGLAGSTTYEQYF
>TRBJ1-2|TRBV19|NA|NA
TGTGCCAGTATGGGGACTGACTATGGCTACACCTTC
CASMGTDYGYTF
>TRBJ1-1|TRBV29-1|NA|NA
TGCAGCGCCGTTGGGGTAAACACTGAAGCTTTCTTT
CSAVGVNTEAFF
>TRBJ2-5|TRBV15|NA|NA
TGTGCCACCAGCAGTGCCGGAGGGGAGACCCAGTACTTC
CATSSAGGETQYF
>TRBJ2-5|TRBV28|NA|TRBD1
TGTGCCAGCAGTTTTGCGGACAGGGGCGCCAGGTTTGAGTACTTC
CASSFADRGARFEYF
>TRBJ1-1|TRBV7-2|NA|NA
TGTGCCAGCAGCTTAGCTACAACTGAAGCTTTCTTT
CASSLATTEAFF
>TRBJ1-3|TRBV11-1|NA|NA
TGTGCCAGCAGCCAGTATCTGCGTGGAAACACCATATATTTT
CASSQYLRGNTIYF
>TRBJ2-3|TRBV29-1|NA|NA
TGCAGCGTTGTATTGGGGGCAGATACGCAGTATTTT
CSVVLGADTQYF
>TRBJ1-2|TRBV10-3|NA|NA
TGTGCCATCAGTGTATGGGGGGGTGGCTACACCTTC
CAISVWGGGYTF
>TRBJ2-5|TRBV15|NA|NA
TGTGCCACCAGCAGAGCCCCGGAGGTGCAAGAGACCCAGTACTTC
CATSRAPEVQETQYF
>TRBJ2-1|TRBV13|NA|TRBD2
TGTGCCAGCAGCTTAGGGACTAGCAGTGCAAGCTCCTACAATGAGCAGTTCTTC
CASSLGTSSASSYNEQFF
>TRBJ2-7|TRBV7-2|NA|TRBD1
TGTGCCAGCAGCTTAGAAGGGACAGGGCGCTACGAGCAGTACTTC
CASSLEGTGRYEQYF
>TRBJ2-7|TRBV11-2|few|TRBD2
TGTGCCAGCAGCTGGGGGACTAGCAGCCCTAGGGAGCAGTACTTC
CASSWGTSSPREQYF
>TRBJ1-1|TRBV7-6|NA|TRBD1
TGTGCCAGCAGTCCTGGGACAGAGAACACTGAAGCTTTCTTT
CASSPGTENTEAFF
>TRBJ1-2|TRBV2|NA|NA
TGTGCCAGCAGTGGACGGAACATCTATGGCTACACCTTC
CASSGRNIYGYTF
>TRBJ2-3|TRBV19|NA|TRBD2
TGTGCCAGTAGTATAGATAGCGGGAGGGCCTTCACAGATACGCAGTATTTT
CASSIDSGRAFTDTQYF
>TRBJ2-2|TRBV2|NA|NA
TGTGCCAGCAGTGGACGGGCCATCGACGGGGAGCTGTTTTTT
CASSGRAIDGELFF
>TRBJ2-2|TRBV27|NA|NA
TGTGCCAGCAGTTTGCGTCGGTCGTCCACCGGGGAGCTGTTTTTT
CASSLRRSSTGELFF
>TRBJ2-7|TRBV7-3|NA|TRBD1
TGTGCCAGCAGCCTACAGGGGGGCGAGCAGTACTTC
CASSLQGGEQYF
>TRBJ2-1|TRBV2|NA|TRBD2
TGTGCCAGCAGGGGCCTAGCGGGAGGAATCAATGAGCAGTTCTTC
CASRGLAGGINEQFF
>TRBJ2-5|TRBV7-2|once|TRBD1
TGTGCCAGCAGCCTTGGACAGGGCGAGGAGACCCAGTACTTC
CASSLGQGEETQYF
>TRBJ2-5|TRBV5-4|once|NA
TGTGCCAGCAGCTTGGGACCAGGGGGGCTAGAGACCCAGTACTTC
CASSLGPGGLETQYF
>TRBJ1-1|TRBV5-1|NA|NA
TGCGCCAGCACCCGGGGGGGTGGGAACACTGAAGCTTTCTTT
CASTRGGGNTEAFF
>TRBJ2-7|TRBV4-2|NA|NA
TGTGCCAGCAGTCTGCAAGAGGCCAGCTCCTACGAGCAGTACTTC
CASSLQEASSYEQYF
>TRBJ2-3|TRBV7-2|NA|NA
TGTGCCAGCAGCCGGGCCCAGGGAACGCAGTATTTT
CASSRAQGTQYF